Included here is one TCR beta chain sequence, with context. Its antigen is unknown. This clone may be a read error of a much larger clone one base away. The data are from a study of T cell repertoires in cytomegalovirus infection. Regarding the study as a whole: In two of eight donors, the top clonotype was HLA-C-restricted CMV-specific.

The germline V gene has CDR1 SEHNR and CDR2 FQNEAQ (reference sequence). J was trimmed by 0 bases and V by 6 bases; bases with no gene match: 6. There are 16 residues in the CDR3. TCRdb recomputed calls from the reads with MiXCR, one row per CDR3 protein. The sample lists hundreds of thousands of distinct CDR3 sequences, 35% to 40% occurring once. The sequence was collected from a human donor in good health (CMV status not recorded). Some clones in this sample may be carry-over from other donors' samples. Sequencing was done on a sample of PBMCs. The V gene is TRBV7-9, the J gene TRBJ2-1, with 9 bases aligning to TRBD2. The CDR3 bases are TGTGCCAGCAGTCCCAATAGCGGGAGCTCCTACAATGAGCAGTTCTTC. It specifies CASSPNSGSSYNEQFF. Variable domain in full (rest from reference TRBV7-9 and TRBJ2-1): DTGVSQNPRHKITKRGQNVTFRCDPISEHNRLYWYRQTLGQGPEFLTYFQNEAQLEKSRLLSDRFSAERPKGSFSTLEIQRTEQGDSAMYLCASSPNSGSSYNEQFFGPGTRLTVL.